A selection of T cell receptor beta chains follows, all from one sample in a study of vaccination effects on CD4 cells after COVID-19. Their cognate antigens are unknown. Assay used: immunoSEQ multiplex PCR; TCRdb lists only in-frame clones, some missing. The table includes tens of thousands of clones, about two thirds detected once. The sample here was CD4+ T cells from PBMCs cultured with SARS-CoV-2 spike peptides, taken before COVID-19 vaccination. The receptors were sampled from a human donor who received a COVID-19 vaccine. The CDR3 runs from the conserved cysteine through the conserved F or W. The order of the fields is clone size, D gene, J gene, V gene, CDR3 DNA, CDR3 protein. The D gene is left open where the match is weak. Clone size, where shown, is once, few, many, or a class for clones that have expanded.

. . TRBJ2-3 TRBV18 TGTGCCAGCTCACCCATTAGCGGAAGCACAGATACGCAGTATTTT CASSPISGSTDTQYF
. TRBD2 TRBJ2-3 TRBV3-1/TRBV3-2 TGTGCCAGCAGCCTGCGGGAGGGTACAGATACGCAGTATTTT CASSLREGTDTQYF
. . TRBJ2-7 TRBV4-3 TGCGCCAGCAGCCAAGATGAGGCAGGCGGTACCTACGAGCAGTACTTC CASSQDEAGGTYEQYF
. . TRBJ1-2 TRBV18 TGTGCCAGCTCGCCTGCCAGGGAGTCGGGCTATGGCTACACCTTC CASSPARESGYGYTF
. . TRBJ2-7 TRBV7-9 TGTGCCAGCAGCTCACAGGGCTACGAGCAGTACTTC CASSSQGYEQYF
once . TRBJ1-4 TRBV12-3/TRBV12-4 TGTGCCAGCAGTTCCCGGGGGGACGGAAAACTGTTTTTT CASSSRGDGKLFF
few TRBD1 TRBJ2-1 TRBV19 TGTGCCAGTAGTAAGGGGACAGGGGTCTACAATGAGCAGTTCTTC CASSKGTGVYNEQFF
. . TRBJ1-3 TRBV7-2 TGTGCCACCGCGCGGGGAAATGGAAACACCATATATTTT CATARGNGNTIYF
. TRBD2 TRBJ2-5 TRBV7-2 TGTGCCAGCAGCTTAGTAACTAGCGGTCTCCAAGAGACCCAGTACTTC CASSLVTSGLQETQYF
. TRBD1 TRBJ2-5 TRBV5-4 TGTGCCAGCAGCATCGGACAGGGCCGGGAGACCCAGTACTTC CASSIGQGRETQYF
few . TRBJ2-2 TRBV4-2 TGTGCCAGCAGCCCAGATTACGGACTGTTAACCGGGGAGCTGTTTTTT CASSPDYGLLTGELFF
. TRBD1 TRBJ2-7 TRBV28 TGTGCCACCCAACCGACAGGGGAGTACTACGAGCAGTACTTC CATQPTGEYYEQYF
. . TRBJ2-7 TRBV30 TGTGCCTGGAGTGAGGGACCCAGCTCCTACGAGCAGTACTTC CAWSEGPSSYEQYF
. . TRBJ2-1 TRBV21-1 TGTGCCAGCAGCCCGCTCGACGGGACAGGCTCCTACAATGAGCAGTTCTTC CASSPLDGTGSYNEQFF
. . TRBJ1-2 TRBV6-5 TGTGCCAGCAGTTACCGAGGCCATAGTGGCTACACCTTC CASSYRGHSGYTF
. . TRBJ2-2 TRBV6-5 TGTGCCAGCAGTTACTGGAGGAACACCGGGGAGCTGTTTTTT CASSYWRNTGELFF
few TRBD1 TRBJ1-1 TRBV29-1 TGCAGCGCCCTGGGACAGGGGATGCCTGAAGCTTTCTTT CSALGQGMPEAFF
. TRBD2 TRBJ2-5 TRBV12-3/TRBV12-4 TGTGCCAGCAGCGGGACTAGACGAGAGACCCAGTACTTC CASSGTRRETQYF
once . TRBJ2-1 TRBV15 TGTGCCACCAGTATTCAGGGAAGGGCTGAGCAGTTCTTC CATSIQGRAEQFF
. . TRBJ2-7 TRBV6-2/TRBV6-3 TGTGCCAGCAGTCGAGGACCCAGGGTTATTTCCCACGAGCAGTACTTC CASSRGPRVISHEQYF
. . TRBJ2-4 TRBV5-4 TGTGCCAGCAGCAGCATAACCGGGGCCGAAATTCAGTACTTC CASSSITGAEIQYF
few TRBD1 TRBJ1-1 TRBV18 TGTGCCAGCTCACACCAACCCGGGACAGGGAACACTGAAGCTTTCTTT CASSHQPGTGNTEAFF
. . TRBJ2-5 TRBV30 TGTGCCTGGAGTCACGGGAGAGAAGAGACCCAGTACTTC CAWSHGREETQYF
. TRBD1 TRBJ1-1 TRBV7-9 TGTGCCAGCAGCTTAGGGCGAACAGGGGGCAACGTTAACACTGAAGCTTTCTTT CASSLGRTGGNVNTEAFF
. . TRBJ1-5 TRBV18 TGTGCCAGCTCAGAACAGGGAACTAGCAATCAGCCCCAGCATTTT CASSEQGTSNQPQHF
. . TRBJ2-1 TRBV6-5 TGTGCCAGCAGCCGAAGGACAGTTTCCTACAATGAGCAGTTCTTC CASSRRTVSYNEQFF
. . TRBJ1-2 TRBV2 TGTGCCAGCAGTGAAGACAGATACTATGGCTACACCTTC CASSEDRYYGYTF
. . TRBJ1-2 TRBV19 TGTGCCAGTAGTCCCGGGACTTCTAACTATGGCTACACCTTC CASSPGTSNYGYTF
. TRBD2 TRBJ2-1 TRBV27 TGTGCCAGCAGTTCTAGACTAGCGGCACACAATGAGCAGTTCTTC CASSSRLAAHNEQFF
. . TRBJ2-5 TRBV5-4 TGTGCCAGCAGCCTCTGGGTCGAGGGGCAAGAGACCCAGTACTTC CASSLWVEGQETQYF
. . TRBJ2-3 TRBV19 TGTGCCAGTAGTATATACGGGAGTACAGATACGCAGTATTTT CASSIYGSTDTQYF
few . TRBJ2-3 TRBV15 TGTGCCACCAGCAGACCAGGCGATACGCAGTATTTT CATSRPGDTQYF
. . TRBJ1-2 TRBV25-1 TGTGCCAGCACCGGGCTCTATGGCTACACCTTC CASTGLYGYTF
few TRBD2 TRBJ2-1 TRBV5-1 TGCGCCAGCAGCGCTAGCGGGAGTGAGGTCCGTGAGCAGTTCTTC CASSASGSEVREQFF
. . TRBJ2-2 TRBV7-9 TGTGCCAGCAGCTTAGGTCCCTCCGGGACCGGGGAGCTGTTTTTT CASSLGPSGTGELFF
. . TRBJ1-1 TRBV28 TGTGCCAGCCACCCCTCAACCCTGAACACTGAAGCTTTCTTT CASHPSTLNTEAFF
. . TRBJ1-1 TRBV19 TGTGCCAGTAGTATAGGTACTCGGGGGAACACTGAAGCTTTCTTT CASSIGTRGNTEAFF
. . TRBJ2-1 TRBV19 TGTGCCAGTAGCCCGGACCCCGGTCACTACAATGAGCAGTTCTTC CASSPDPGHYNEQFF
. . TRBJ1-4 TRBV6-1 TGTGCCTCGGGGGAGGAAGGGGAAAAACTGTTTTTT CASGEEGEKLFF
few . TRBJ1-3 TRBV19 TGTGCCAGTAGTCCTACCCGGTCGGAGCGCCATATCAGATTGGGAAACACCATATATTTT CASSPTRSERHIRLGNTIYF